One and the same sample provided the 32 T cell receptor beta chains below, sequenced in a study of T cell repertoires in cytomegalovirus infection. From the reads, TCRdb called clonotypes with MiXCR, one entry per CDR3 protein. The table includes more than 250,000 distinct CDR3 sequences, approximately 13% detected once. The specimen was PBMCs. These receptor sequences come from a human donor in good health (CMV status not recorded). Some clones in this sample may be carry-over from other donors' samples.

This clonotype was detected ten times or more. V is TRBV4-3 and J is TRBJ1-4; D may be TRBD1 (5 bases). Germline values: CDR1 LGHNA, CDR2 YSLEER. Trimming stripped 1 base from V and 8 bases from J, with 14 bases between. CDR3 length: 15 residues. This CDR3 is CASSQAQGVWEKLFF. The CDR3 coding sequence is TGCGCCAGCAGCCAAGCGCAGGGAGTATGGGAAAAACTGTTTTTT.

This clonotype occurred many times. The CDR3 loop reads CASSSQGALAKNIQYF. CDR3 DNA sequence: TGTGCCAGCAGCTCCCAGGGGGCCCTAGCCAAAAACATTCAGTACTTC. The V gene is TRBV7-2, the J gene TRBJ2-4; TRBD1 matches 8 bases. J gave up 0 bases and V 4 bases, and 5 bases lay outside the gene matches. The CDR3 is 16 amino acids. Germline V CDR1 and CDR2: SGHTA, FQGNSA.

The V gene is TRBV5-4, the J gene TRBJ1-2; 8 bases are a match to TRBD1. Germline V gene lookup returns CDR1 SGHNT and CDR2 YYREEE (reference sequence). The CDR3 runs to 15 residues. Unmatched junction bases numbered 9, after V lost 4 bases and J lost 4 bases. CDR3 loop: CASSSEPDRVYGYTF. CDR3 bases: TGTGCCAGCAGCAGTGAACCGGACAGGGTCTATGGCTACACCTTC.

This clonotype was picked up a small number of times. V and J are TRBV19 and TRBJ2-2; TRBD1 matches 10 bases. The CDR3 runs to 16 residues. CDR1 is LNHDA and CDR2 is SQIVND in the germline V gene (reference sequence). V lost 5 bases and J lost 2; bases outside the gene matches: 5. The CDR3 bases are TGTGCCAGTAGTCCGGGACAGGGGCCCAACACCGGGGAGCTGTTTTTT. This sequence encodes CASSPGQGPNTGELFF.

The chain has TRBV7-2 and TRBJ2-3; 8 bases are a match to TRBD2. V was clipped by 5 bases and J by 4 bases; unmatched bases: 8. This CDR3 region has 15 residues. CDR1 is SGHTA, CDR2 FQGNSA, per germline. CDR3 sequence reads: CASSPKSGSADTQYF. The CDR3 DNA sequence: TGTGCCAGCAGCCCAAAAAGCGGGAGTGCAGATACGCAGTATTTT.

A few counts support this clonotype. The V gene is TRBV6-1, the J gene TRBJ2-3; D might be TRBD1 (6 bases). Trimming took off 7 bases at V and 0 bases at J, with 17 bases between the two ends. The CDR3 runs 16 residues. Germline V gene lookup returns CDR1 MNHNS and CDR2 SASEGT. The CDR3 DNA follows: TGTGCCAGCAACCTCAGGGGTCCGGGGAGCACAGATACGCAGTATTTT. Residues: CASNLRGPGSTDTQYF.

This clonotype was observed at least ten times. The genes are TRBV4-3 and TRBJ1-6; TRBD1 aligns across 7 bases. CDR3 size: 15 residues. Germline lookup yields CDR1 LGHNA and CDR2 YSLEER. The J segment lost 3 bases and the V segment lost 4 bases, leaving 3 bases of the junction unmatched. The CDR3: CASSPGTDYNSPLHF. CDR3 in DNA: TGCGCCAGCAGCCCGGGGACAGACTATAATTCACCCCTCCACTTT.

This clonotype was counted ten times or more. The chain carries TRBV6-2 or TRBV6-3 and TRBJ1-5; 7 bases fit TRBD1. J was trimmed by 7 bases and V by 6 bases; bases with no gene match: 9. The CDR3 contains 14 residues. Germline assignment: CDR1 MNHEY and CDR2 SVGEGT. CDR3 DNA sequence: TGTGCCAGCAGCACTGACAGGGCCCAGCAGCCCCAGCATTTT. This codes for CASSTDRAQQPQHF.

This clonotype was observed a few times. The chain carries TRBV6-1 and TRBJ2-5; 11 bases align to TRBD2. The V gene end was trimmed by 5 bases and the J gene end by 2 bases; junction bases not matched to a gene: 7. CDR1 and CDR2 (germline): MNHNS, SASEGT. This CDR3 contains 16 residues. The CDR3 sequence: CASSYWASGGQETQYF. The CDR3 region has the DNA TGTGCCAGCAGTTATTGGGCTAGCGGGGGGCAAGAGACCCAGTACTTC.

V gene TRBV5-5 combines with J gene TRBJ2-3, with TRBD2 identical over 7 bases. This CDR3 is built from 17 residues. With V trimmed by 1 base and J by 6 bases, 14 bases remained unmatched. Looked up from germline, CDR1 is SGHKS and CDR2 is YYEKEE (reference sequence). The CDR3 DNA follows: TGTGCCAGCAGCTTGTATGGGCCGGGACTACTCCCCGATACGCAGTATTTT. Translating it yields CASSLYGPGLLPDTQYF.

This clonotype has a count of ten or more. This rearrangement joins TRBV7-8 to TRBJ2-1; D unclear. With 2 bases removed from V and 5 bases from J, the gap between germline ends came to 10 bases. CDR3 length: 14 residues. CDR1 is SGHVS and CDR2 is FQNEAQ in the germline V gene. This CDR3 reads CASSLYWPNNEQFF. The CDR3 DNA sequence: TGTGCCAGCAGCTTATATTGGCCTAACAATGAGCAGTTCTTC.

The sample holds many counts of this clonotype. This chain uses TRBV7-9 with TRBJ2-1, with unresolved D. V lost 0 bases and J lost 8, with 11 bases in between. Germline CDR1 reads SEHNR; CDR2 reads FQNEAQ (reference sequence). This CDR3 is 14 amino acids long. The CDR3 sequence is CASSLASRRDEQFF. For the CDR3, the DNA is TGTGCCAGCAGCTTAGCGTCCAGGCGAGATGAGCAGTTCTTC.

This clonotype occurred many times. This rearrangement joins TRBV7-2 to TRBJ1-4; D remains unclear. Trimming removed 5 bases at V and 8 bases at J, with 21 bases between. The CDR3 loop spans 16 amino acids. CDR1 SGHTA and CDR2 FQGNSA come from the germline V gene. The CDR3 here is CASSPKGVDPGEKLFF. The CDR3 DNA sequence: TGTGCCAGCAGCCCCAAGGGAGTCGACCCCGGGGAAAAACTGTTTTTT.

This rearrangement joins TRBV14 to TRBJ1-3; the D is unclear. CDR1 and CDR2 (germline): SGHDN, FVKESK. CDR3 length: 16 residues. V dropped 2 bases and J dropped 3 bases, with 14 bases sitting between them. The DNA of the CDR3 is TGTGCCAGCAGCCAACGTCACAGATTAGGTGGAAACACCATATATTTT. Translated: CASSQRHRLGGNTIYF.

The V call is TRBV7-9, the J call TRBJ1-4; possibly TRBD1 for D (6 bases). Trimming removed 4 bases from V and 0 bases from J, with 9 bases in between. CDR3 size: 15 residues. The germline V gene has CDR1 SEHNR and CDR2 FQNEAQ (reference sequence). As DNA, the CDR3 is TGTGCCAGCAGCTCGTGGACAGCAACTAATGAAAAACTGTTTTTT. Residues: CASSSWTATNEKLFF.

There are a few counts of this clonotype. This chain connects TRBV19 to TRBJ2-1, with D tentatively TRBD1 (6 bases). V shed 6 bases and J shed 7 bases, with 10 bases lying between them. This CDR3 spans 12 amino acids. Per germline, CDR1 LNHDA and CDR2 SQIVND (reference sequence). The CDR3 protein is CASRSRGNEQFF. Written as DNA, the CDR3 is TGTGCCAGTAGATCGAGGGGGAATGAGCAGTTCTTC.

This clonotype was seen ten or more times. This chain joins TRBV15 and TRBJ2-1, with 9 bases that match TRBD2. CDR1 and CDR2 (germline): LNHNV, YYDKDF (reference sequence). V lost 3 bases to trimming and J lost 3 bases; unmatched junction nucleotides: 3. This CDR3 has 15 amino acids. The CDR3 sequence: CATSSSAGGYNEQFF. CDR3 sequence (DNA): TGTGCCACCAGCAGCTCAGCGGGGGGCTACAATGAGCAGTTCTTC. Based on the CDR3 plus reference TRBV15 and TRBJ2-1, the full variable domain is DAMVIQNPRYQVTQFGKPVTLSCSQTLNHNVMYWYQQKSSQAPKLLFHYYDKDFNNEADTPDNFQSRRPNTSFCFLDIRSPGLGDTAMYLCATSSSAGGYNEQFFGPGTRLTVL.

This clonotype was counted many times. The chain combines TRBV12-3 or TRBV12-4 with TRBJ2-3; tentative D call: TRBD2 (5 bases). The ends were cut back, 6 bases at V and 4 bases at J, with 17 bases in the middle. The CDR3 is 15 amino acids. This CDR3 reads CASRNRARAADTQYF. The CDR3 bases are TGTGCCAGCAGGAACCGGGCCAGAGCGGCAGATACGCAGTATTTT.

This clonotype occurred many times. The V gene is TRBV2, the J gene TRBJ1-6; D unresolved. Looked up from germline, CDR1 is SNHLY and CDR2 is FYNNEI. CDR3 length equals 18 residues. With 0 bases removed from V and 14 bases from J, the gap between germline ends came to 26 bases. The CDR3 loop is CASSEAQEYFGRFETLHF. The CDR3 DNA reads TGTGCCAGCAGTGAAGCGCAGGAATATTTTGGGCGGTTTGAGACCCTCCACTTT.

This clonotype was seen ten or more times. The V call is TRBV7-2, the J call TRBJ2-2, with D possibly being TRBD2 (6 bases). This CDR3 contains 15 residues. Trimming left V 3 bases short and J 14 bases short, with 22 bases between. Germline-derived CDR1 and CDR2 are SGHTA and FQGNSA. CDR3 nucleotides: TGTGCCAGCAGCTTTGATCTAGGGACTGCCAGCGGTCTGTTTTTT. The encoded protein is CASSFDLGTASGLFF.

This chain connects TRBV6-5 to TRBJ2-5; the D is unclear. The CDR3 is made up of 14 amino acids. CDR1 MNHEY and CDR2 SVGAGI come from the germline V gene. With 0 bases removed from V and 5 bases from J, the gap between germline ends came to 10 bases. The DNA for the CDR3 is TGTGCCAGCAGTTACTCCGCAAGGATCGAGACCCAGTACTTC. Protein: CASSYSARIETQYF.

The chain carries TRBV10-3 and TRBJ2-5, with D hard to call. Germline loops: CDR1 ENHRY, CDR2 SYGVKD. CDR3 size: 13 residues. The ends were cut back, 2 bases at V and 7 bases at J, with 11 bases in the middle. In DNA form, the CDR3 reads TGTGCCATCAGTGAGGCCGCCGGTGGGACCCAGTACTTC. Translating it yields CAISEAAGGTQYF.

The gene calls are TRBV11-2 and TRBJ2-5, with TRBD1 matching 8 bases. Germline-derived CDR1 and CDR2 are SGHAT and FQNNGV. Trimming took 2 bases from V and 5 from J; bases not matched to a gene: 7. This CDR3 is 15 amino acids long. The CDR3 DNA reads as TGTGCCAGCAGCTTAAGGCAGGGGGCTTGGGAGACCCAGTACTTC. This codes for CASSLRQGAWETQYF.

This clonotype was observed at least ten times. CDR3 region: CASTQGDKYEQYF. CDR3 coding DNA: TGTGCCAGCACACAAGGAGACAAATACGAGCAGTACTTC. This chain uses TRBV7-2 with TRBJ2-7; D ambiguous. V was cut by 7 bases and J by 4 bases, with 14 bases left in between. The CDR3 loop spans 13 amino acids. Germline V gene lookup returns CDR1 SGHTA and CDR2 FQGNSA.

This clonotype was detected only a few times. This chain uses TRBV20-1 with TRBJ2-5; D call uncertain. CDR1 and CDR2 (germline): DFQATT, SNEGSKA (reference sequence). Deletions cut 0 bases from V and 2 bases from J, with 19 bases between. The CDR3 covers 17 residues. CDR3 sequence (DNA): TGCAGTGCTAGAGATGCAGGAACCAGCATACTTCAAGAGACCCAGTACTTC. Translated: CSARDAGTSILQETQYF.

This sequence joins TRBV7-6 and TRBJ1-1; D gene ambiguous. Trimming stripped 1 base from V and 3 bases from J, with 9 bases between. The CDR3 covers 14 residues. Germline V lookup: CDR1 SGHVS, CDR2 FNYEAQ. The CDR3 loop reads CASSLVRADTEAFF. In DNA, the CDR3 is TGTGCCAGCAGCTTAGTTCGGGCGGACACTGAAGCTTTCTTT. The full variable domain, rest sourced from reference TRBV7-6 and TRBJ1-1, is GAGVSQSPRYKVTKRGQDVALRCDPISGHVSLYWYRQALGQGPEFLTYFNYEAQQDKSGLPNDRFSAERPEGSISTLTIQRTEQRDSAMYRCASSLVRADTEAFFGQGTRLTVV.

This clonotype was counted ten times or more. The J gene is TRBJ2-3, the V gene TRBV6-1; perhaps TRBD2 as D (5 bases). Germline V gene lookup returns CDR1 MNHNS and CDR2 SASEGT. This CDR3 is 15 amino acids long. V was clipped by 7 bases and J by 5 bases, with 19 bases between them. This chain's CDR3 is CASTRGPTGVDTQYF. As DNA, the CDR3 is TGTGCCAGCACCCGGGGTCCTACCGGGGTAGATACGCAGTATTTT.

The chain links TRBV7-6 to TRBJ2-3; 10 bases match TRBD2. Germline V gene data show CDR1 as SGHVS and CDR2 as FNYEAQ. J lost 4 bases, V lost 3 bases, and 7 bases had no gene match. The CDR3 spans 16 residues. This CDR3 is CASSFGGTSVADTQYF. The CDR3 region has the DNA TGTGCCAGCAGCTTCGGCGGGACTAGCGTGGCAGATACGCAGTATTTT. The variable domain in full, completed from reference TRBV7-6 and TRBJ2-3, reads GAGVSQSPRYKVTKRGQDVALRCDPISGHVSLYWYRQALGQGPEFLTYFNYEAQQDKSGLPNDRFSAERPEGSISTLTIQRTEQRDSAMYRCASSFGGTSVADTQYFGPGTRLTVL.

In this sample, this clonotype turned up many times. The rearrangement links TRBV25-1 to TRBJ1-6; 8 positions agree with TRBD1. The CDR3 spans 14 residues. V trimming: 4 bases; J trimming: 10 bases; junction bases outside the gene matches: 6. CDR1 is MGHDK and CDR2 is SYGVNS in the germline V gene. CDR3 DNA: TGTGCCAGCAGTGGACAGGGGAGAAGGTCACCCCTCCACTTT. Translation: CASSGQGRRSPLHF.

The CDR3 coding sequence is TGTGCCAGCAGCCAAAACTTGGGGGCGCGTTATGGCTACACCTTC. This sequence encodes CASSQNLGARYGYTF. The chain combines TRBV14 with TRBJ1-2; a possible D gene is TRBD1 (6 bases). V lost 2 bases and J 5 bases, leaving 15 bases between the germline ends. The germline CDR1 and CDR2 sequences are SGHDN and FVKESK. There are 15 residues in the CDR3.

Turning to this clonotype: This could be a read error, since a much larger clone is one nucleotide away. The chain recombines TRBV12-5 with TRBJ2-5, with 8 bases matching TRBD1. Per the germline V gene, CDR1 is LGHNT and CDR2 is FRNRAP. The CDR3 has 16 amino acids. This chain's CDR3 is CVSGRTGRTGTETQYF. CDR3 sequence (DNA): TGTGTTAGTGGCCGAACAGGAAGGACAGGGACGGAGACCCAGTACTTC.

This rearrangement joins TRBV4-2 to TRBJ2-3; 9 positions agree with TRBD2. With 3 bases clipped from V and 0 bases from J, the junction kept 10 bases outside the gene matches. Germline V gene lookup returns CDR1 LGHNA and CDR2 YNFKEQ. The CDR3 is made up of 18 amino acids. In DNA, the CDR3 is TGTGCCAGCAGCCAGAACGTTCCTAGCGGGGTTAGCACAGATACGCAGTATTTT. Its translation is CASSQNVPSGVSTDTQYF.